The T cell receptor beta chain under discussion was sequenced for a study of CD8+ T cells in alopecia areata. Study-level findings and limits: Higher clonality than in normal scalp was seen in lesional scalp, especially alopecia totalis/universalis. Tofacitinib delivered significant drops in scalp clonality and in expanded CD8+ clones among the top 100.

About this clone: What it binds is not known.

This sample's treatment: oral pan-JAK inhibitor, 5-10 mg twice daily. V dropped 0 bases and J dropped 1 base, with 9 bases sitting between them. The CDR3 is made up of 15 amino acids. CDR1 is MNHEY and CDR2 is SVGAGI in the germline V gene. After isolation, RNA underwent reverse transcription to generate cDNA as the sequencing template. The data were produced by immunoSEQ multiplex PCR, yet TCRdb's version contains in-frame clones alone and is incomplete. The table records some 42,000 clones, more than 90% of them present only once. The starting material was CD8+ T cells sorted from blood, obtained at week 24, from a patient treated with tofacitinib. This receptor was obtained from a human donor with alopecia areata. The V gene is TRBV6-5, the J gene TRBJ2-5, with unresolved D. CDR3 region: CASSYSLQRQETQYF. The CDR3 coding sequence is TGTGCCAGCAGTTACTCCCTACAGCGCCAAGAGACCCAGTACTTC.